This passage covers 30 T cell receptor beta chains from one sample sequenced in a study of cytomegalovirus exposure and HLA in healthy donors. This PCR relied on a set of 60 Vbeta primers and 13 Jbeta primers. Only in-frame clones appear in the TCRdb table, and some are missing; sequencing was by immunoSEQ multiplex PCR. The sample shows roughly 190,000 clones, over 60% of them seen only once. Sequencing was carried out using PBMCs. These receptors came from a woman in her 50s in good health and CMV-seronegative.

This chain connects TRBV6-5 to TRBJ2-7; TRBD1 agrees at 9 bases. The germline CDR1 and CDR2 sequences are MNHEY and SVGAGI. The CDR3 spans 15 residues. V lost 6 bases and J lost 1; bases outside the gene matches: 7. CDR3 loop: CASSDTGTGSYEQYF. The CDR3 DNA is TGTGCCAGCAGCGACACCGGGACAGGGTCCTACGAGCAGTACTTC.

V gene TRBV5-1 combines with J gene TRBJ1-1; TRBD1 is a possible D gene (5 bases). Germline V gene sequence: CDR1 SGHRS, CDR2 YFSETQ. The CDR3 spans 14 residues. With 0 bases removed from V and 5 bases from J, the gap between germline ends came to 11 bases. This CDR3 reads CASSLVQGGTEAFF. The CDR3, as DNA: TGCGCCAGCAGCTTGGTTCAGGGAGGGACTGAAGCTTTCTTT.

The chain employs TRBV7-9 and TRBJ1-1; a weak D match, TRBD1 (5 bases). V was pared by 8 bases and J by 5 bases, with 6 bases between. CDR3 length equals 10 residues. Looked up from germline, CDR1 is SEHNR and CDR2 is FQNEAQ (reference sequence). The CDR3 here is CASGATEAFF. Here the CDR3 DNA reads TGTGCCAGCGGGGCAACTGAAGCTTTCTTT.

The V call is TRBV6-5, the J call TRBJ1-5; 8 nucleotides agree with TRBD1. Germline trimming cut 5 bases from V and 6 bases from J; bases unmatched to any gene: 3. The CDR3 spans 13 residues. Germline CDR1 reads MNHEY; CDR2 reads SVGAGI. CDR3 coding DNA: TGTGCCAGCAGTAGCGGACAGGGTCAGCCCCAGCATTTT. Protein: CASSSGQGQPQHF.

The chain uses TRBV7-9 and TRBJ2-1; D is possibly TRBD2 (6 bases). Trimming took 5 bases from V and 3 from J, leaving 14 bases between them. The CDR3 extends over 15 amino acids. The germline V gene encodes CDR1 SEHNR and CDR2 FQNEAQ (reference sequence). The CDR3 reads CASSPGTRFYNEQFF. CDR3 nucleotide sequence: TGTGCCAGCAGCCCCGGGACTCGATTCTACAATGAGCAGTTCTTC.

V usage is TRBV14 and J usage is TRBJ2-1; 7 bases align to TRBD2. The CDR3 sequence is 16 residues long. Per germline, CDR1 SGHDN and CDR2 FVKESK. J gave up 4 bases and V 4 bases, and 10 bases lay outside the gene matches. This CDR3 is CASSLSGLVTYNEQFF. CDR3 DNA: TGTGCCAGCAGCCTAAGCGGACTAGTGACTTACAATGAGCAGTTCTTC.

The gene calls are TRBV4-2 and TRBJ2-5, with 7 positions matching TRBD2. There are 15 residues in the CDR3. Trimming removed 0 bases from V and 2 bases from J; junction bases left unmatched: 3. Germline V gene sequence: CDR1 LGHNA, CDR2 YNFKEQ. CDR3 protein: CASSQEASGQETQYF. The CDR3 DNA reads as TGTGCCAGCAGCCAAGAGGCTAGCGGTCAAGAGACCCAGTACTTC.

CDR3 sequence reads: CATPLAGVVDTQYF. For the CDR3, the DNA is TGTGCCACGCCTTTAGCGGGAGTGGTAGATACGCAGTATTTT. V is TRBV6-1 and J is TRBJ2-3, with 9 bases lining up with TRBD2. J gave up 5 bases and V 10 bases, and 10 bases lay outside the gene matches. CDR3 length: 14 residues. Germline loops: CDR1 MNHNS, CDR2 SASEGT.

The rearrangement joins TRBV18 to TRBJ2-7; 10 bases agree with TRBD2. The trim removed 1 base at V and 4 bases at J, leaving 4 bases unmatched. The CDR3 is 15 amino acids. Germline CDR1 reads KGHSH; CDR2 reads LQKENI. The CDR3 nucleotides are TGTGCCAGCTCACCACGGCTAGCGGGAGAGTACGAGCAGTACTTC. Residues: CASSPRLAGEYEQYF.

The V call is TRBV6-5, the J call TRBJ2-7, with 7 bases fitting TRBD1. With 6 bases clipped from V and 4 bases from J, the junction kept 3 bases outside the gene matches. CDR1 and CDR2 from the germline V gene are MNHEY and SVGAGI. This CDR3 is 12 amino acids long. CDR3 region: CASSQQGYEQYF. CDR3 DNA: TGTGCCAGCAGCCAACAGGGGTACGAGCAGTACTTC.

The chain recombines TRBV4-2 with TRBJ2-3, with 7 bases lining up with TRBD2. Losses at the gene ends were 0 bases for V and 3 bases for J; bases not matched to a gene: 9. The germline V gene has CDR1 LGHNA and CDR2 YNFKEQ. The CDR3 is made up of 17 amino acids. The CDR3, as DNA: TGTGCCAGCAGCCAAGACTCCAGCGGGATGGGGACAGATACGCAGTATTTT. Translated, it gives CASSQDSSGMGTDTQYF.

V usage is TRBV4-1 and J usage is TRBJ2-3, with a tentative D call TRBD1 (6 bases). Trimming cost V 2 bases and J 4 bases, with 13 bases left between them. The length of the CDR3 is 15 residues. The V gene's germline CDR1 is MGHRA and CDR2 YSYEKL. In nucleotides, the CDR3 is TGCGCCAGCAGCCAAAATGGGGGCGGCGCAGATACGCAGTATTTT. It codes for CASSQNGGGADTQYF.

The chain recombines TRBV5-3 with TRBJ2-2, with 8 positions matching TRBD2. TRBV5-3 is an open reading frame, and its role is uncertain. The CDR3 contains 19 residues. V shed 4 bases, J shed 0 bases, and the junction held 14 bases outside the gene matches. The CDR3 spells CARSPVRELAEANTGELFF. DNA for the CDR3: TGTGCCAGAAGCCCGGTAAGGGAACTAGCGGAGGCGAACACCGGGGAGCTGTTTTTT.

The chain couples TRBV7-9 to TRBJ2-3; possible D gene TRBD1, 5 bases. The CDR3 is 16 residues long. Trimming left V 2 bases short and J 1 base short, with 13 bases between. Germline assignment: CDR1 SEHNR and CDR2 FQNEAQ (reference sequence). The CDR3 here is CASSLRQGGGTDTQYF. CDR3 DNA sequence: TGTGCCAGCAGCTTAAGGCAGGGCGGCGGCACAGATACGCAGTATTTT.

This clone was detected only once. The rearrangement joins TRBV28 to TRBJ1-5; D possibly corresponds to TRBD1 (5 bases). The V gene's germline CDR1 is MDHEN and CDR2 SYDVKM. The CDR3 extends over 12 amino acids. V gave up 5 bases and J gave up 4 bases, with 6 bases separating them. As DNA, the CDR3 is TGTGCCAGCAGTCCAGGGAATCAGCCCCAGCATTTT. It specifies CASSPGNQPQHF.

The rearrangement links TRBV18 to TRBJ2-7; D gene unclear. Germline V gives CDR1 KGHSH, CDR2 LQKENI. V was shortened by 0 bases and J by 1 base, with 10 bases between the two germline ends. The length of the CDR3 is 15 residues. DNA of the CDR3: TGTGCCAGCTCACCACCGAGTGCTCCTTCCTACGAGCAGTACTTC. Protein sequence: CASSPPSAPSYEQYF.

The chain is built from TRBV29-1 and TRBJ2-4; possibly TRBD2 for D (5 bases). This CDR3 contains 16 residues. The germline V gene has CDR1 SQVTM and CDR2 ANQGSEA. V was trimmed by 3 bases and J by 3 bases, leaving 18 bases between them. The CDR3, as DNA: TGCAGCGTTGACGGTGTCTACGGGATGGGCAAAAACATTCAGTACTTC. Protein sequence: CSVDGVYGMGKNIQYF.

V and J are TRBV18 and TRBJ1-5; 7 nucleotides agree with TRBD1. The germline CDR1 and CDR2 sequences are KGHSH and LQKENI. The CDR3 totals 14 residues. Trimming cost V 3 bases and J 4 bases; bases outside gene matches: 3. CDR3 protein: CASSPDRENQPQHF. Written as DNA, the CDR3 is TGTGCCAGCTCACCTGACAGGGAGAATCAGCCCCAGCATTTT.

CDR3 region: CATSRDGETQYF. Here the CDR3 DNA reads TGTGCCACCAGCAGAGACGGGGAGACCCAGTACTTC. This chain links TRBV15 with TRBJ2-5; no clear D. The CDR3 length is 12 residues. Germline CDR1 reads LNHNV; CDR2 reads YYDKDF (reference sequence). The germline V and J ends were trimmed by 0 bases and 5 bases, with 4 bases remaining between them. The whole variable domain, filled in from reference TRBV15 and TRBJ2-5, reads DAMVIQNPRYQVTQFGKPVTLSCSQTLNHNVMYWYQQKSSQAPKLLFHYYDKDFNNEADTPDNFQSRRPNTSFCFLDIRSPGLGDTAMYLCATSRDGETQYFGPGTRLLVL.

V usage is TRBV10-1 and J usage is TRBJ2-7; 8 nucleotides align to TRBD1. Germline trimming cut 2 bases from V and 1 base from J; bases unmatched to any gene: 10. This CDR3 spans 17 amino acids. Germline CDR1 is WNHNN and CDR2 is SYGVQD (reference sequence). The CDR3 spells CASSEPGQENTSYEQYF. CDR3 nucleotides: TGCGCCAGCAGTGAGCCGGGACAGGAAAACACATCCTACGAGCAGTACTTC.

This clone was recorded a few times. The chain couples TRBV2 to TRBJ1-4; 7 positions agree with TRBD1. The germline gives CDR1 SNHLY, CDR2 FYNNEI. The CDR3 consists of 16 residues. Unmatched junction bases numbered 7, after V lost 6 bases and J lost 0 bases. CDR3 in DNA: TGTGCCAGCAGCCAGGGACAGAAGACAACTAATGAAAAACTGTTTTTT. Amino acids: CASSQGQKTTNEKLFF.

V and J are TRBV9 and TRBJ2-2; TRBD2 matches at 9 bases. The CDR3 spans 16 residues. CDR1 is SGDLS and CDR2 is YYNGEE in the germline V gene. Germline trimming cut 4 bases from V and 3 bases from J; bases unmatched to any gene: 7. In DNA form, the CDR3 reads TGTGCCAGCAGCCCATTGAGCGGGAGGTACACCGGGGAGCTGTTTTTT. Its translation is CASSPLSGRYTGELFF.

The V gene is TRBV10-3, the J gene TRBJ2-7; 7 bases map to TRBD2. V lost 3 bases and J lost 7; bases outside the gene matches: 9. CDR1 is ENHRY, CDR2 SYGVKD, per germline. The CDR3 is made up of 14 amino acids. CDR3 coding DNA: TGTGCCATCAGTGACCCAAGTGGGACTACAGAGCAGTACTTC. This translates into CAISDPSGTTEQYF.

The CDR3 loop is CASSGGETGRNSPLHF. CDR3 in DNA: TGTGCCAGCAGCGGGGGCGAGACAGGCAGAAATTCACCCCTCCACTTT. The chain joins TRBV9 to TRBJ1-6; maybe TRBD1 (6 bases). The CDR3 runs 16 residues. V lost 3 bases to trimming and J lost 7 bases, with 17 bases between them. Germline V gene data show CDR1 as SGDLS and CDR2 as YYNGEE.

The chain employs TRBV4-3 and TRBJ2-1; TRBD2 aligns across 8 bases. The trim removed 5 bases at V and 7 bases at J, leaving 10 bases unmatched. Germline lookup yields CDR1 LGHNA and CDR2 YSLEER. CDR3 size: 15 residues. The CDR3 nucleotides are TGCGCCAGCAGCAAGCGGGGACTAGGTAAAAATGAGCAGTTCTTC. Protein: CASSKRGLGKNEQFF.

V gene TRBV7-9 combines with J gene TRBJ1-1, with a tentative D call TRBD1 (5 bases). The germline V gene encodes CDR1 SEHNR and CDR2 FQNEAQ (reference sequence). Trimming pared 3 bases from V and 1 base from J, leaving 9 bases between. The CDR3 is 14 residues long. The CDR3 loop is CASSLLQENTEAFF. The CDR3 DNA is TGTGCCAGCAGCTTGTTACAGGAGAACACTGAAGCTTTCTTT.

The genes are TRBV11-2 and TRBJ1-3; D is perhaps TRBD1 (6 bases). Germline loops: CDR1 SGHAT, CDR2 FQNNGV. This CDR3 spans 14 amino acids. V lost 5 bases and J 0 bases, leaving 8 bases between the germline ends. The CDR3 loop is CASSHRDSGNTIYF. In DNA form, the CDR3 reads TGTGCCAGCAGCCACAGGGACTCTGGAAACACCATATATTTT.

The chain has TRBV5-6 and TRBJ1-5; D gene uncertain. CDR1 and CDR2 from the germline V gene are SGHDT and YYEEEE. Trimming cost V 0 bases and J 1 base, with 8 bases left between them. CDR3 length: 15 residues. Here the CDR3 reads CASSLGQVSNQPQHF. In DNA form, the CDR3 reads TGTGCCAGCAGCTTGGGGCAGGTGAGCAATCAGCCCCAGCATTTT.

This chain uses TRBV2 with TRBJ2-2; no definite D call. Trimming shortened V by 4 bases and J by 2 bases, and 8 bases separated the two germline ends. This CDR3 region has 14 residues. Looked up from germline, CDR1 is SNHLY and CDR2 is FYNNEI. The CDR3 here is CASSATGNTGELFF. DNA for the CDR3: TGTGCCAGCAGTGCCACCGGTAACACCGGGGAGCTGTTTTTT.

V and J are TRBV7-9 and TRBJ1-2; no clear D. The V gene's germline CDR1 is SEHNR and CDR2 FQNEAQ (reference sequence). The CDR3 runs to 15 residues. Trimming took off 6 bases at V and 0 bases at J, with 14 bases between the two ends. The CDR3 region has the DNA TGTGCCAGCAGGCTAGAAGGTAGACCTAACTATGGCTACACCTTC. Translation gives CASRLEGRPNYGYTF.